The source of this T cell receptor beta chain is a study of blood T cell repertoires in COVID-19. Sequencing was performed with immunoSEQ multiplex PCR; in TCRdb, only in-frame clones are kept and a portion is missing. The sample has about 160,000 clones; 75% to 85% are singletons. In germline, CDR1 is SGHRS, CDR2 YFSETQ. Losses at the gene ends were 4 bases for V and 9 bases for J; bases not matched to a gene: 4. This CDR3 contains 14 residues. Enrolled during active infection, Seattle patients were then followed longitudinally. The chain recombines TRBV5-1 with TRBJ2-1, with 13 nucleotides matching TRBD2. This receptor was taken from an older woman with COVID-19, enrolled during active disease. Sequencing was carried out using peripheral blood. CDR3: CASSQLAGGLEQFF. In nucleotides, the CDR3 is TGCGCCAGCAGCCAACTAGCGGGGGGGCTTGAGCAGTTCTTC. Based on the CDR3 plus reference TRBV5-1 and TRBJ2-1, the full variable domain is KAGVTQTPRYLIKTRGQQVTLSCSPISGHRSVSWYQQTPGQGLQFLFEYFSETQRNKGNFPGRFSGRQFSNSRSEMNVSTLELGDSALYLCASSQLAGGLEQFFGPGTRLTVL.